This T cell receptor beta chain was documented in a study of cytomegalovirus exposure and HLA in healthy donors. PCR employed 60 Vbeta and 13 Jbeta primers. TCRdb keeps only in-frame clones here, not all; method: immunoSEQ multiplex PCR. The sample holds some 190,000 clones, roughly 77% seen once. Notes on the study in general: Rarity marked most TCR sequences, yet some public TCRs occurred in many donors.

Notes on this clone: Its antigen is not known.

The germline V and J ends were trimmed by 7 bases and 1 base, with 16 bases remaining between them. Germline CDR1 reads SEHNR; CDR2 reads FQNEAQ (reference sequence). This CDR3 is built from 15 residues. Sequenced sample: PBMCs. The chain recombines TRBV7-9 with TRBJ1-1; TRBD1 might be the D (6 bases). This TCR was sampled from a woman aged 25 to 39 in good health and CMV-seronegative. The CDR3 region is CASIDVGGGNTEAFF. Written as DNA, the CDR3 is TGTGCCAGCATCGACGTTGGGGGCGGGAACACTGAAGCTTTCTTT. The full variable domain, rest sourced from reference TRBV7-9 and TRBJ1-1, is DTGVSQNPRHKITKRGQNVTFRCDPISEHNRLYWYRQTLGQGPEFLTYFQNEAQLEKSRLLSDRFSAERPKGSFSTLEIQRTEQGDSAMYLCASIDVGGGNTEAFFGQGTRLTVV.